This TCR beta chain was sequenced during a study of cytomegalovirus exposure and HLA in healthy donors (dated by TCRdb to about 2017). As for the study more broadly: According to an earlier analysis of several hundred of the donors, about 179 million T cells yielded 120 million or so unique TCR beta sequences and about 300 Gb of sequence data. Roughly 290 gigabases of sequencing data and 70 million to 95 million unique TCR sequences made up an early release that covered 500 to 650 HLA-typed donors. Of the roughly 400 genotyped donors, over 65% fell in the genetic ancestry cluster associated with self-reported Caucasian donors. The study was designed to test whether signatures of past pathogen exposure could be identified by cataloging public T cell receptors. The study profiled the T cell repertoires of hundreds of subjects by immunosequencing and related them to cytomegalovirus serostatus. Along with the roughly 710-subject first cohort, a separate validation cohort of over a hundred different subjects was used. To predict cytomegalovirus infection status, the study brought together high-throughput TCR immunosequencing, statistical association of individual TCRs with disease status, and machine learning. A later analysis re-analyzed previously published TCR beta repertoires from 666 donors and added high-resolution HLA genotyping to study TCR occurrence patterns. Rather than using new phenotypic data, the later analysis identified candidate immune exposures from TCR beta sequences and from how often those sequences occurred across donors. An earlier analysis of some 500 of the donors applied high-throughput TCR beta sequencing to assess whether each TCR beta V gene segment acted as functional or pseudogenic. Donor age, sex, ethnicity and CMV serostatus were compiled alongside the repertoire data. A later genetic analysis took genome-wide SNP genotypes for about 65% of the roughly 670 donors and used that subset as a discovery cohort. Every repertoire in the discovery cohort had been generated on one and the same sequencing platform. HLA typing covered class I and class II loci at four-digit resolution. The number of donors typed differed by locus, with about 629-630 for A, B, C, DRB1 and DQB1, roughly 520 for DQA1, 600 to 610 for DPA1, and some 440 for DPB1. A handful of DR-DQ haplotypes were treated as single units for association and clustering because of strong linkage in the cohort. Among over 350 genotyped donors of the cohort, an average of roughly 240,000 unique TCR beta nucleotide sequences were sequenced per donor, 15% to 20% of them non-productive.

Inclusive of the bounding cysteine and phenylalanine, the CDR3 is 13 residues long. Just the 39-base CDR3 DNA is kept, in frame starting at base 1. CDR1 and CDR2 (SNHLY, FYNNEI) derive from the germline V gene. V loses 7 bases at its end and J loses 3 bases; junction bases beyond the gene matches: 6. The cohort was made up of several hundred healthy bone marrow donors. All cohort members were sampled while nominally healthy, although unrecorded immune exposures were likely present. The donor tested CMV seronegative and was one of the 352 seronegative cohort members. Every donor gave a peripheral blood sample, and the peripheral blood mononuclear cells from that sample were used for TCR beta sequencing. Genomic DNA extraction from the blood cell samples was performed with the Qiagen DNeasy Blood Extraction Kit. Concerning this clone itself: Which antigen it targets is not known. Base qualities are missing; no much larger clone stands one base away.

Library preparation employed the immunoSEQ multiplex PCR assay. For the multiplex PCR, a mixture combining 60 forward primers for TCR Vbeta segments and 13 reverse primers for TCR Jbeta segments was used. The CDR3 region of rearranged TCR beta genes was amplified from genomic DNA with a multiplex PCR assay. The amplified TCR beta libraries were sequenced on the Illumina HiSeq System as 87-base-pair reads. The original pipeline was this. A later analysis tallied tens of millions of unique TCR beta chains across the 666 repertoires, and approximately 9.9 million of those chains were shared by two or more donors. To remove PCR and sequencing errors, raw reads were error-corrected and collapsed into unique sequences using a nearest-neighbor algorithm that merged closely related sequences. Alignment of CDR3 sequences to IMGT reference sequences was used to assign V, D and J gene segments. Each retained sequence needed at least a six-nucleotide match to both a V gene segment and a J gene segment. Rearrangements were called productive when the CDR3 lacked stop codons and stayed in frame with V and J; all others were non-productive. CDR3 was defined by IMGT convention, running from the second conserved V-encoded cysteine to the conserved J-encoded phenylalanine. In an earlier analysis of some 550 of the donors, sequences lacking an unambiguous match to a single V gene segment were excluded. In an earlier analysis of several hundred of the donors, V segments were called functional above 56.7% productive rearrangements and were called segregating when the between-donor standard deviation exceeded 5%. A statistical classification framework was built to diagnose cytomegalovirus status from the catalog of TCR beta chain sequences. A later analysis assigned V and J genes by comparing TCR nucleotide sequences with IMGT/GENE-DB human TR gene sequences. A later analysis assigned CDR3 sequences and most-parsimonious VDJ recombination scenarios with the TCRdist pipeline. A later analysis defined each TCR beta chain by its CDR3 amino acid sequence plus V-gene family, and excluded reads lacking a unique V-gene family. As a way to deal with suspected cross-contamination and a sequencing artifact, a later analysis dropped over 550 nucleotide sequences that were highly shared and had low generation probability. For each public chain, a later analysis derived a clonal expansion index from normalized ranks of inferred template counts within each repertoire. Generation probabilities in a later analysis came from a VDJ recombination model fitted to out-of-frame rearrangements, and those results were checked against IGoR. In a later analysis, hypergeometric tests were used to score TCR-TCR, TCR-HLA and TCR-CMV co-occurrence, with a repertoire-size bias correction applied to TCR pairs. False discovery rates were estimated in a later analysis by permuting HLA or CMV assignments 20 times. In a later analysis, co-occurring TCRs were grouped with DBSCAN, and TCRdist sequence similarity was added when clustering was performed within HLA-allele-positive subsets. Repertoires with fewer than 30,000 or more than 120,000 public chains, plus five repertoires with anomalous nucleotide sharing, were excluded from co-occurrence clustering. Sourced from immuneACCESS, this table was stored by TCRdb with only in-frame sequences that have V and J called. A share of the clones is absent; for the studies checked, an unresolved V gene accounts for under half, and the remainder has no known explanation. The V and J calls and the clone size are those of that table, but D and trimming were determined from the DNA. The sample table shows 80,000 to 100,000 clones, and approximately 70% are seen once. The biggest ten clones account for under 2.5% of the sample.

The study at large found these results: Cytomegalovirus status was reported to be diagnosed by the classifier with high specificity and sensitivity in both the original and validation cohorts. At a false discovery rate of 0.05, a later analysis linked about 16,000 TCR beta sequences to specific HLA alleles. Compared with the approximately 720-donor mean, donors in an Asian-associated ancestry cluster had fewer N-insertions in productive TCRs, according to a later genetic analysis. In a later analysis, several top co-occurrence clusters were reported to appear linked to parvovirus B19, influenza, CMV and Epstein-Barr virus. A further reported finding was that TCR beta sequences accurately predicted the HLA-A and HLA-B alleles for most subjects in the first cohort. A cluster of highly shared sequence variants was judged likely to be a technical artifact of the sequencing pipeline. The authors suggested that the approach could potentially be generalized to other disease states and immunological phenotypes. Only TCR beta chains were sequenced in this cohort, and the absence of alpha or paired-chain data limited detectable features. Because counts were too low, roughly 18 rarely observed V segments, including chromosome 9 orphons, were left out of the earlier analysis of 587 of the donors. Most TCR sequences were observed very rarely across donors, whereas some public TCRs were present in many individuals. A later analysis found that TCR association rates varied across HLA loci, with DRB1 alleles showing the most associated TCRs and HLA-C alleles the fewest. Linkage disequilibrium might explain the correlated functional status among segregating V segments, but an unknown experimental factor could not be excluded. HLA typing was unavailable for some donors at each locus, so association tests used only the typed subset. The 87-base-pair reads could not distinguish some IMGT-functional V segments, including TRBV6-2 and TRBV6-3, so those segments were excluded. Sequencing depth was assumed to be roughly uniform across donors in the presence/absence analyses, though that assumption may not hold. Assigning TCR associations to individual alleles was difficult when HLA alleles, especially DR and DQ, strongly co-occurred. According to a later analysis, most CMV-associated TCR beta chains appeared to be HLA-restricted, and the HLA associations seemed to be driven largely by CMV exposure. The only immune exposure information available for the cohort was CMV serostatus. A total of some 180 TCR beta chains were listed by the study as associated with cytomegalovirus. An association between a missense DCLRE1C variant and V-gene and J-gene trimming of TCR beta chains was found in a later genetic analysis and replicated in an independent cohort. In a later analysis, HLA-associated TCR beta chains were found to be more clonally expanded and to have lower generation probabilities than equally common non-associated chains. In vitro tests confirmed that a few of the cytomegalovirus-associated TCR beta chains recognize cytomegalovirus antigens. An earlier analysis of approximately 540 of the donors showed that most TCR beta V segments appeared in productive rearrangements either about 90% or about 30% of the time, which broadly matched IMGT annotations.

The rearrangement combines TRBV2 with TRBJ2-7, with TRBD1 matching 7 junction bases. Sequenced: PBMCs. This sequence was found in a man aged 45 to 65 in good health and CMV-seronegative. The nucleotide sequence reads TGTGCCAGCACCGAGGGGGCGGTCTACGAGCAGTACTTC. This encodes CASTEGAVYEQYF.